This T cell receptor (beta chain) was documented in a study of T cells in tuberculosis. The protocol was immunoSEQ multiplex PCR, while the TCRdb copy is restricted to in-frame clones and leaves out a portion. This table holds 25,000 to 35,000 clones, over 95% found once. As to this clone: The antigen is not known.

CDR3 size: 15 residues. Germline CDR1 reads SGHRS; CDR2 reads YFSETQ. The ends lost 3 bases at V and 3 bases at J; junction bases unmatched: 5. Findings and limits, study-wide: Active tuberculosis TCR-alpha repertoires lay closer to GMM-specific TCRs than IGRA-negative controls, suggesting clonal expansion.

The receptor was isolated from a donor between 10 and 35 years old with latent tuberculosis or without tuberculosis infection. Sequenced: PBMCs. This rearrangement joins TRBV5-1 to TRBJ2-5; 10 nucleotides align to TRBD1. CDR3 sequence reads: CASSWRTGGKETQYF. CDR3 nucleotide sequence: TGCGCCAGCAGCTGGCGGACAGGGGGTAAAGAGACCCAGTACTTC.